This entry lists 19 T cell receptor beta chains sequenced from one sample in a study of T-cell memory formation after mild COVID-19. TCRdb re-derived calls from the 5' RACE reads in MiXCR, one entry per CDR3 protein. Here the sample spans hundreds of thousands of distinct CDR3 sequences, less than 20% being singletons. The sample comprised PBMCs or a T cell subset sorted from them (not recorded which). These receptor sequences come from an adult woman who had mild COVID-19 (a few samples of this study predate the infection). Cell type and time point are not known.

This clonotype was seen a few times. V is TRBV18 and J is TRBJ2-7, with TRBD2 identical over 7 bases. The CDR3 extends over 14 amino acids. The V and J ends lost 3 bases and 5 bases, in that order; junction bases with no gene match: 7. CDR1 KGHSH and CDR2 LQKENI come from the germline V gene. The CDR3 nucleotides read TGTGCCAGCTCACCGGGGAGGGGACTTGACGAGCAGTACTTC. This gives the protein CASSPGRGLDEQYF. Looking up the rest from reference TRBV18 and TRBJ2-7 gives the full variable domain: NAGVMQNPRHLVRRRGQEARLRCSPMKGHSHVYWYRQLPEEGLKFMVYLQKENIIDESGMPKERFSAEFPKEGPSILRIQQVVRGDSAAYFCASSPGRGLDEQYFGPGTRLTVT.

The CDR3 loop is CASSPGTETQYF. As DNA, the CDR3 is TGCGCCAGCAGCCCTGGCACTGAGACCCAGTACTTC. This chain uses TRBV5-1 with TRBJ2-5; D unresolved. Trimming removed 4 bases at V and 5 bases at J, with 9 bases between. The CDR3 is 12 residues long. The germline V gene has CDR1 SGHRS and CDR2 YFSETQ.

In its sample, this clonotype was seen a few times. The chain couples TRBV20-1 to TRBJ1-6; 8 nucleotides align to TRBD1. From germline, CDR1 is DFQATT and CDR2 SNEGSKA (reference sequence). This CDR3 spans 12 amino acids. CDR3 nucleotide sequence: TGCGTCGTAGGGACAGGCGATTCACCCCTCCACTTT. Residues: CVVGTGDSPLHF.

The V call is TRBV20-1, the J call TRBJ2-5, with a weak D call TRBD1 (6 bases). Germline V gives CDR1 DFQATT, CDR2 SNEGSKA (reference sequence). CDR3 length: 13 residues. Trimming took off 3 bases at V and 5 bases at J, with 13 bases between the two ends. Here the CDR3 reads CSARRTERETQYF. CDR3 DNA: TGCAGTGCTAGGAGGACAGAAAGGGAGACCCAGTACTTC.

The gene calls are TRBV3-1 and TRBJ2-5; 13 bases fit TRBD2. Germline assignment: CDR1 LGHDT and CDR2 YNNKEL (reference sequence). The CDR3 runs to 16 residues. Losses at the gene ends were 4 bases for V and 1 base for J; bases not matched to a gene: 3. CDR3 sequence reads: CASSPGTSGTQETQYF. The CDR3 bases are TGTGCCAGCAGCCCGGGGACTAGCGGGACCCAAGAGACCCAGTACTTC.

This clonotype was detected only a few times. The gene calls are TRBV7-2 and TRBJ2-3; no clear D gene. This CDR3 contains 15 residues. Trimming left V 0 bases short and J 0 bases short, with 7 bases between. Germline V gives CDR1 SGHTA, CDR2 FQGNSA. The CDR3 coding sequence is TGTGCCAGCAGCTTAGCGTCGGTTAGCACAGATACGCAGTATTTT. Its translation is CASSLASVSTDTQYF.

The chain carries TRBV4-1 and TRBJ1-3; D gene uncertain. V shed 4 bases and J shed 2 bases, with 18 bases lying between them. The CDR3 has 17 residues. Germline assignment: CDR1 MGHRA and CDR2 YSYEKL. Here the CDR3 DNA reads TGCGCCAGCAGCCCACGGACGATTAACACTGCTGGAAACACCATATATTTT. Translated: CASSPRTINTAGNTIYF.

Of note for this clonotype: The junction does not match germline at one end; this may be a read error. The V call is TRBV5-1, the J call TRBJ1-2; D remains ambiguous. CDR1 is SGHRS and CDR2 is YFSETQ in the germline V gene. The CDR3 length is 13 residues. CDR3 residues: CASSLDPNYSYTF. In nucleotides, the CDR3 is TGCGCCAGCAGCCTGGACCCTAACTATAGCTACACCTTC.

V gene TRBV12-3 or TRBV12-4 combines with J gene TRBJ1-1; TRBD1 aligns across 8 bases. V was clipped by 5 bases and J by 0 bases; unmatched bases: 14. The CDR3 covers 18 residues. The CDR3: CASSNPDREGLMNTEAFF. In DNA form, the CDR3 reads TGTGCCAGCAGTAACCCGGACAGGGAAGGGCTCATGAACACTGAAGCTTTCTTT.

The sample holds a few counts of this clonotype. The V call is TRBV5-1, the J call TRBJ2-5, with 8 bases aligning to TRBD1. V shed 2 bases and J 2 bases; nucleotides not matched to a gene: 5. The CDR3 is made up of 15 amino acids. From germline, CDR1 is SGHRS and CDR2 YFSETQ. CDR3: CASSFTGGPQETQYF. The DNA for the CDR3 is TGCGCCAGCAGCTTCACAGGGGGTCCACAAGAGACCCAGTACTTC.

This clonotype was picked up a small number of times. The chain uses TRBV30 and TRBJ2-7, with D possibly being TRBD2 (6 bases). V was shortened by 5 bases and J by 5 bases, with 25 bases between the two germline ends. Germline CDR1 is GTSNPN and CDR2 is SVGIG (reference sequence). This CDR3 is built from 16 residues. The CDR3 protein is CAWGGVRQSFGNEQYF. The CDR3 bases are TGTGCCTGGGGAGGGGTAAGACAGAGTTTCGGAAACGAGCAGTACTTC. The full variable domain, in which reference TRBV30 and TRBJ2-7 provide the parts outside the CDR3, is SQTIHQWPATLVQPVGSPLSLECTVEGTSNPNLYWYRQAAGRGLQLLFYSVGIGQISSEVPQNLSASRPQDRQFILSSKKLLLSDSGFYLCAWGGVRQSFGNEQYFGPGTRLTVT.

This chain uses TRBV15 with TRBJ2-5, with 8 bases that match TRBD2. The J segment lost 4 bases and the V segment lost 5 bases, leaving 3 bases of the junction unmatched. The CDR3 has 13 residues. The germline V gene has CDR1 LNHNV and CDR2 YYDKDF (reference sequence). The CDR3 region is CATSDGRGETQYF. The CDR3 nucleotides are TGTGCCACCAGCGACGGGAGGGGAGAGACCCAGTACTTC.

This clonotype came up a few times. This rearrangement joins TRBV20-1 to TRBJ1-6; D perhaps matches TRBD1 (5 bases). The V end was cut by 8 bases, the J end by 9 bases, with 23 bases between. Germline V lookup: CDR1 DFQATT, CDR2 SNEGSKA (reference sequence). The CDR3 has 15 amino acids. The CDR3 DNA follows: TGCAGTCCCGCTCCTCTCGGGGCCTGGGCTTCACCCCTCCACTTT. Amino acids: CSPAPLGAWASPLHF.

The chain couples TRBV19 to TRBJ1-3; D is unclear. The V end was cut by 8 bases, the J end by 0 bases, with 14 bases between. The CDR3 runs 15 residues. CDR1 and CDR2 from the germline V gene are LNHDA and SQIVND (reference sequence). The CDR3: CASGPGRSSGNTIYF. CDR3 sequence (DNA): TGTGCCAGTGGTCCAGGTAGGAGCTCTGGAAACACCATATATTTT.

In this sample, this clonotype turned up a few times. This chain's CDR3 is CASSVGQGGGNQPQHF. The CDR3 nucleotides are TGTGCCAGCAGCGTAGGACAGGGCGGGGGGAATCAGCCCCAGCATTTT. The J gene is TRBJ1-5, the V gene TRBV9, with 7 bases aligning to TRBD1. Germline CDR1 is SGDLS and CDR2 is YYNGEE. This CDR3 is 16 amino acids long. Losses at the gene ends were 0 bases for V and 4 bases for J; bases not matched to a gene: 7.

This clonotype has ten or more counts. The CDR3 DNA is TGTGCCAGCAGTTACTCTGAGGGGCGCAGGTTAGATACGCAGTATTTT. This sequence encodes CASSYSEGRRLDTQYF. The chain links TRBV6-6 to TRBJ2-3; D possibly matches TRBD1 or TRBD2 (5 bases each). V was trimmed by 0 bases and J by 5 bases, leaving 15 bases between them. Germline CDR1 is MNHNY and CDR2 is SVGAGI (reference sequence). This CDR3 spans 16 amino acids.

The chain uses TRBV20-1 and TRBJ1-2, with 7 bases matching TRBD1. Germline V CDR1 and CDR2: DFQATT, SNEGSKA (reference sequence). The CDR3 has 13 residues. V lost 5 bases to trimming and J lost 6 bases; unmatched junction nucleotides: 9. The chain's CDR3 is CSAGYRGSHGYTF. The CDR3 DNA sequence: TGCAGTGCTGGCTACAGGGGATCCCATGGCTACACCTTC.

The rearrangement joins TRBV18 to TRBJ1-1, with D possibly TRBD1 on 5 matching bases. V was pared by 1 base and J by 1 base, with 10 bases between. CDR1 KGHSH and CDR2 LQKENI come from the germline V gene. This CDR3 contains 15 residues. CDR3: CASSPLGHQNTEAFF. The CDR3 bases are TGTGCCAGCTCACCACTAGGACATCAGAACACTGAAGCTTTCTTT.

The chain has TRBV7-9 and TRBJ1-1, with D tentatively TRBD1 (5 bases). The CDR3 length is 14 residues. The V end was cut by 0 bases, the J end by 4 bases, with 9 bases between. CDR1 SEHNR and CDR2 FQNEAQ come from the germline V gene (reference sequence). CDR3 DNA: TGTGCCAGCAGCTTAGCAGGGGTTACCACTGAAGCTTTCTTT. Amino acids: CASSLAGVTTEAFF. Full variable domain (missing parts from reference TRBV7-9 and TRBJ1-1): DTGVSQNPRHKITKRGQNVTFRCDPISEHNRLYWYRQTLGQGPEFLTYFQNEAQLEKSRLLSDRFSAERPKGSFSTLEIQRTEQGDSAMYLCASSLAGVTTEAFFGQGTRLTVV.